This TCR beta chain was identified in a study of shared clonotypes between healthy human individuals. Across the study: There were three CD4 naive, three CD4 memory, two CD8 naive and one CD8 memory plates per donor.

Broader study findings: Relative to clonotypes present in all four donors, those not shared had lower generation probabilities. Sample collection involved blood only; tissue repertoires are likely different. A few donors showed sharing of around 5% of naive CD4 clonotypes.

Germline CDR1 and CDR2: MNHEY and SMNVEV (reference sequence). This CDR3 region has 15 residues. Trimming removed 2 bases at V and 0 bases at J, with 8 bases between. Regarding this clone: Its antigen is currently unknown.

Assay used: immunoSEQ multiplex PCR; TCRdb lists only in-frame clones, some missing. This sample has approximately 1,500,000 clones; nearly 99% occur once, and the top ten carry around 0.45%. Specimen: naive CD4+ T cells sorted from blood. Subset: CD45RA+ positively selected. The receptor was derived from a young man in good health. This chain uses TRBV27 with TRBJ1-5; D gene ambiguous. This chain's CDR3 is CASSLEGYSNQPQHF. As DNA, the CDR3 is TGTGCCAGCAGTTTAGAAGGGTATAGCAATCAGCCCCAGCATTTT.